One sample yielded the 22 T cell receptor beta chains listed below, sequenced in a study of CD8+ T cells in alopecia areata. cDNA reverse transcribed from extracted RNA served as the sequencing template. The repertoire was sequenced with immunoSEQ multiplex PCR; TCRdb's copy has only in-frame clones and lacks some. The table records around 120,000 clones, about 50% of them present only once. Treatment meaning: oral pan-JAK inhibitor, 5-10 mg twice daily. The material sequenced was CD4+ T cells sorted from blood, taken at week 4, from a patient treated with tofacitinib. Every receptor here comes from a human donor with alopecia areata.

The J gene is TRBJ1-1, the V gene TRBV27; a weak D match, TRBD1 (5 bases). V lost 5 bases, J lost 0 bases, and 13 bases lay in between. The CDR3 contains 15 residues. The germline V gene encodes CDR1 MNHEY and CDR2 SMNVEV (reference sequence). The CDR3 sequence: CASSPREGLNTEAFF. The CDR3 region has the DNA TGTGCCAGCAGTCCACGTGAGGGGCTGAACACTGAAGCTTTCTTT.

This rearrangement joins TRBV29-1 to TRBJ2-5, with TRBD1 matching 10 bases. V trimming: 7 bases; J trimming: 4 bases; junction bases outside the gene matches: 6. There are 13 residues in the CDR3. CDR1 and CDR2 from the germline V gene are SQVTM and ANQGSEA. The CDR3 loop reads CSERQGAGETQYF. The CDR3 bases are TGCAGCGAGAGACAGGGGGCCGGAGAGACCCAGTACTTC.

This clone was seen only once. The CDR3 sequence: CASSSSTDTQYF. The DNA for the CDR3 is TGCGCCAGCAGCTCTAGCACAGATACGCAGTATTTT. The rearrangement joins TRBV5-1 to TRBJ2-3; the D is unclear. CDR1 and CDR2 from the germline V gene are SGHRS and YFSETQ. The V and J ends lost 3 bases and 0 bases respectively, with 2 bases between them. The CDR3 sequence is 12 residues long.

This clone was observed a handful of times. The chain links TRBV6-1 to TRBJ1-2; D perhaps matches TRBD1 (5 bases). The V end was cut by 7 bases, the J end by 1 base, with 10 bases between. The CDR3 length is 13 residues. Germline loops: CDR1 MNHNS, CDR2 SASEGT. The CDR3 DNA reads TGTGCCAGCACCTTCAGGGATAACTATGGCTACACCTTC. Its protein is CASTFRDNYGYTF.

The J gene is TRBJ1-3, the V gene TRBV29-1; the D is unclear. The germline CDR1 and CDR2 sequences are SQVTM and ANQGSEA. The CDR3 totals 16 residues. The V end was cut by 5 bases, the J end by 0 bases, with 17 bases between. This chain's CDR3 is CSVPGPGGSSGNTIYF. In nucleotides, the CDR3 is TGCAGCGTTCCGGGTCCGGGCGGTAGCTCTGGAAACACCATATATTTT. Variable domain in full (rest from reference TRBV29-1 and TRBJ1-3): SAVISQKPSRDICQRGTSLTIQCQVDSQVTMMFWYRQQPGQSLTLIATANQGSEATYESGFVIDKFPISRPNLTFSTLTVSNMSPEDSSIYLCSVPGPGGSSGNTIYFGEGSWLTVV.

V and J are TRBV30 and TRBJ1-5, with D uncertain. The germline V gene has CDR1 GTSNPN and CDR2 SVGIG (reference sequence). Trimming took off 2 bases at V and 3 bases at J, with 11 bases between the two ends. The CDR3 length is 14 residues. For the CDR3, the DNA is TGTGCCTGGAGTCGTGGGCAGATCAATCAGCCCCAGCATTTT. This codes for CAWSRGQINQPQHF.

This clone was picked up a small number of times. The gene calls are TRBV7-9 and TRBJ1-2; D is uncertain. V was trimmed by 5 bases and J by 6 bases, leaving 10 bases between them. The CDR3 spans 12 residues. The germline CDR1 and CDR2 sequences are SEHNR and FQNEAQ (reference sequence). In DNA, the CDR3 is TGTGCCAGCAGCCAAACGCAGAATGGCTACACCTTC. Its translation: CASSQTQNGYTF.

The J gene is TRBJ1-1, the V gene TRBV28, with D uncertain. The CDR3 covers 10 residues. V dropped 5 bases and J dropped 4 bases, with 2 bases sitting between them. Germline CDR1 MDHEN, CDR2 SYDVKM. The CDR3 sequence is CASSRTEAFF. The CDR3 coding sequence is TGTGCCAGCAGTCGCACTGAAGCTTTCTTT. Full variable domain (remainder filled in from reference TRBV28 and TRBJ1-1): DVKVTQSSRYLVKRTGEKVFLECVQDMDHENMFWYRQDPGLGLRLIYFSYDVKMKEKGDIPEGYSVSREKKERFSLILESASTNQTSMYLCASSRTEAFFGQGTRLTVV.

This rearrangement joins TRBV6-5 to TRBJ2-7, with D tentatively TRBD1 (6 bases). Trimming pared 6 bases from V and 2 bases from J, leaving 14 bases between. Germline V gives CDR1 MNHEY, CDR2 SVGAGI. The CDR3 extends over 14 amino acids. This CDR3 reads CASSFRGITYEQYF. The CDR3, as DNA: TGTGCCAGCAGCTTCAGGGGAATAACCTACGAGCAGTACTTC.

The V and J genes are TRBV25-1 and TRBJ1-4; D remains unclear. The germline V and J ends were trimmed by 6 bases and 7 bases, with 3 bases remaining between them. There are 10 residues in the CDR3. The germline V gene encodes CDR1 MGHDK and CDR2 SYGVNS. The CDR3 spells CASRGEKLFF. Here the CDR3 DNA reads TGTGCCAGCAGGGGTGAAAAACTGTTTTTT. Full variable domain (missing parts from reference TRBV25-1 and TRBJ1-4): EADIYQTPRYLVIGTGKKITLECSQTMGHDKMYWYQQDPGMELHLIHYSYGVNSTEKGDLSSESTVSRIRTEHFPLTLESARPSHTSQYLCASRGEKLFFGSGTQLSVL.

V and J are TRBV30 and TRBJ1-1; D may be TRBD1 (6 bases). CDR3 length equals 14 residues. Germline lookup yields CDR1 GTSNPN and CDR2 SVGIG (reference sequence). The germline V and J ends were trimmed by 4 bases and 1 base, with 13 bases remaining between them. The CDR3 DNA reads TGTGCCTGGAACAGGGAACCGTCGAACACTGAAGCTTTCTTT. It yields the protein CAWNREPSNTEAFF.

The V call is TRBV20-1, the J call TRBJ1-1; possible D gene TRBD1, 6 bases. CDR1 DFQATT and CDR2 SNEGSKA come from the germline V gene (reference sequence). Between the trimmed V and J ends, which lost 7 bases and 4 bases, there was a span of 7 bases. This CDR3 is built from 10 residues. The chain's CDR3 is CSVGGTEAFF. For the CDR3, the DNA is TGCAGTGTAGGGGGCACTGAAGCTTTCTTT.

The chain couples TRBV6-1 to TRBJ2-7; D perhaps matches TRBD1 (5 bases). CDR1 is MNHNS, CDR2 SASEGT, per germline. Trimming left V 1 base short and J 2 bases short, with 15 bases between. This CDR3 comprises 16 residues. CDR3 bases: TGTGCCAGCAGTGAAGTCAGGGTTACTTTGACCTACGAGCAGTACTTC. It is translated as CASSEVRVTLTYEQYF.

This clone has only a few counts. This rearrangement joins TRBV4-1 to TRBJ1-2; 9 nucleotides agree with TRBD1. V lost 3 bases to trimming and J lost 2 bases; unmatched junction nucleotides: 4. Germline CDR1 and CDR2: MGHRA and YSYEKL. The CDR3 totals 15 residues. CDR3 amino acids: CASSHPGQGNYGYTF. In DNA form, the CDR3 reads TGCGCCAGCAGCCATCCGGGACAGGGAAACTATGGCTACACCTTC.

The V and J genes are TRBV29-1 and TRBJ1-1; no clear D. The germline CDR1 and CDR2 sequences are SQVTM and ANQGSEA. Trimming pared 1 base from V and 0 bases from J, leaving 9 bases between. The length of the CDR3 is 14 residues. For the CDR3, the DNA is TGCAGCGTTGAAGGCCGGTACATGAACACTGAAGCTTTCTTT. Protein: CSVEGRYMNTEAFF.

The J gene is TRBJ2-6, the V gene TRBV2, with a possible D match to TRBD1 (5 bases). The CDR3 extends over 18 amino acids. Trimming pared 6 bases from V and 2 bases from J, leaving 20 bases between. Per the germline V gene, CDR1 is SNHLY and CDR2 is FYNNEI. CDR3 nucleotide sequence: TGTGCCAGCAGCCGCCCCCAGGGTACTCGTCCTGGGGCCAACGTCCTGACTTTC. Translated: CASSRPQGTRPGANVLTF.

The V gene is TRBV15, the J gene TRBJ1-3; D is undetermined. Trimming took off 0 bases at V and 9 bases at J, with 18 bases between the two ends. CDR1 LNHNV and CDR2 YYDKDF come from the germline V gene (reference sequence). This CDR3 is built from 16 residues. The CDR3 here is CATSRDLASLIGTIYF. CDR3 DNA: TGTGCCACCAGCAGAGATCTGGCCTCCCTTATTGGCACCATATATTTT.

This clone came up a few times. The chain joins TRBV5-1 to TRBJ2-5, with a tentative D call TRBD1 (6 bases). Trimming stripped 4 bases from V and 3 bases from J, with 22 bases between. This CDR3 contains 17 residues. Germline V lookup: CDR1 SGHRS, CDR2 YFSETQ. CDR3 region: CASSPGTPRSGKETQYF. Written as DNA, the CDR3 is TGCGCCAGCAGCCCCGGGACACCACGAAGCGGAAAAGAGACCCAGTACTTC.

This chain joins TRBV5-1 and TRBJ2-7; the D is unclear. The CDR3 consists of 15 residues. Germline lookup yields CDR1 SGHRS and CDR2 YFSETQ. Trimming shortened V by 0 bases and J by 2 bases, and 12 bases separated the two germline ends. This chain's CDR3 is CASSLAGRFPYEQYF. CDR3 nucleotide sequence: TGCGCCAGCAGCTTGGCCGGGCGTTTTCCCTACGAGCAGTACTTC.

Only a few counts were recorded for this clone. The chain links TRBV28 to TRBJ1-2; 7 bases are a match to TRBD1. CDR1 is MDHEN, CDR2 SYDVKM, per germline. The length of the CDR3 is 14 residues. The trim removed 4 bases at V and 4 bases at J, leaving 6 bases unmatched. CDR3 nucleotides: TGTGCCAGCAGTTCATCGACAGGGACCTATGGCTACACCTTC. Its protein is CASSSSTGTYGYTF.

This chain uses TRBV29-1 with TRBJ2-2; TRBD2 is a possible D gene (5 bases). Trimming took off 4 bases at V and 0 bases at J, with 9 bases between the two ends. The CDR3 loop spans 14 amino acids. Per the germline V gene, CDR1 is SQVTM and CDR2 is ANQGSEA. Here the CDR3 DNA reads TGCAGCGTTGTAGAGGACTCGAACACCGGGGAGCTGTTTTTT. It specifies CSVVEDSNTGELFF.

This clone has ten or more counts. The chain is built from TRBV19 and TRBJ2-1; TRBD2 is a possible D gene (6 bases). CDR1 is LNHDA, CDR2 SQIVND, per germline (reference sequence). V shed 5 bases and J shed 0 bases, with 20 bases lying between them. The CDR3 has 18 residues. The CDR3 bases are TGTGCCAGTAGTTTCCCCCTGCGGGGCCCTAGCTCCTACAATGAGCAGTTCTTC. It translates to CASSFPLRGPSSYNEQFF.